The rows below give T cell receptor beta chains drawn from one sample of a study of T cell responses to AZD1222 COVID-19 vaccine. TCRdb's table, derived via immunoSEQ multiplex PCR, lists solely in-frame clones and lacks some. The sample shows some 150,000 clones, just under 95% of them seen only once. The sequencing used peripheral blood, collected on day 0 of AZD1222 vaccination. Receptors originate from an adult in good health. Both conserved end residues are part of each CDR3. A D gene is named only where the DNA matches it firmly. Not all rows give a size; the values are once, few, many and, for expanded clones, a class.

CDR3aa | CDR3nt | abundance | j_gene | v_gene | d_gene
CASSFGQGAYNEQFF | TGTGCTAGCAGCTTTGGTCAGGGGGCCTACAATGAGCAGTTCTTC | - | TRBJ2-1 | TRBV7-7 | TRBD1
CASSPPAGDAFF | TGTGCCAGCTCACCACCAGCAGGGGATGCTTTCTTT | - | TRBJ1-1 | TRBV18 | -
CASSLSAGSGQPQHF | TGTGCCAGCAGTTTATCAGCGGGTTCGGGTCAGCCCCAGCATTTT | once | TRBJ1-5 | TRBV28 | -
CASSLGRGTLTNF | TGTGCCAGCAGCTTAGGAAGAGGAACACTTACAAACTTC | - | TRBJ1-2 | TRBV11-3 | -
CASSARQSGAYEQYF | TGTGCCAGCAGTGCCAGACAGAGCGGGGCCTACGAGCAGTACTTC | - | TRBJ2-7 | TRBV2 | TRBD2
CSGRLAGQETQYF | TGCAGCGGGCGACTAGCGGGGCAAGAGACCCAGTACTTC | once | TRBJ2-5 | TRBV29-1 | TRBD2
CASSLRDAQETQYF | TGTGCCAGCAGCTTGCGAGACGCCCAAGAGACCCAGTACTTC | - | TRBJ2-5 | TRBV5-6 | -
CASRGLAGVEQYF | TGTGCCAGCCGGGGGCTAGCGGGAGTCGAGCAGTACTTC | - | TRBJ2-7 | TRBV11-2 | TRBD2
CASSPGNTNYGYTF | TGTGCCAGCAGCCCCGGCAATACAAACTATGGCTACACCTTC | - | TRBJ1-2 | TRBV3-1/TRBV3-2 | -
CAISESRPMDTQYF | TGTGCCATCAGTGAGTCGCGACCTATGGATACGCAGTATTTT | - | TRBJ2-3 | TRBV10-3 | -
CASSLALAGTSPLHF | TGTGCCAGCAGCTTAGCATTAGCAGGGACTTCACCCCTCCACTTT | - | TRBJ1-6 | TRBV11-2 | -
CASSLEGQGAGEQYF | TGTGCCAGCAGCTTAGAGGGACAGGGGGCGGGCGAGCAGTACTTC | - | TRBJ2-7 | TRBV7-2 | TRBD1
CASSATRNQPQHF | TGTGCCAGCAGTGCGACCAGAAATCAGCCCCAGCATTTT | - | TRBJ1-5 | TRBV2 | -
CASGLAEFNEQFF | TGTGCCAGCGGACTAGCGGAGTTCAATGAGCAGTTCTTC | - | TRBJ2-1 | TRBV7-9 | TRBD2
CASSWDIASPDEQFF | TGTGCCAGCAGCTGGGACATAGCTTCACCAGATGAGCAGTTCTTC | - | TRBJ2-1 | TRBV7-2 | -
CASSEEQNTEAFF | TGTGCCAGCAGTGAAGAACAGAACACTGAAGCTTTCTTT | - | TRBJ1-1 | TRBV2 | -
CASSQGLGYTF | TGTGCCAGCAGCCAAGGGCTAGGCTACACCTTC | - | TRBJ1-2 | TRBV3-1/TRBV3-2 | -
CASSFRTGYNSPLHF | TGTGCCAGCAGTTTTAGGACAGGGTACAATTCACCCCTCCACTTT | - | TRBJ1-6 | TRBV6-6 | TRBD1
CASSGEVSNSPLHF | TGTGCCAGCAGTGGCGAGGTCTCCAATTCACCCCTCCACTTT | - | TRBJ1-6 | TRBV2 | -
CASSLVNGQGSYEQYF | TGTGCCAGCAGCTTAGTCAACGGACAGGGTTCCTACGAGCAGTACTTC | once | TRBJ2-7 | TRBV7-9 | TRBD1